This TCR beta chain was retrieved from a study of human T cells and chemical hapten exposure. This clonotype was seen at least ten times. CDR3 size: 14 residues. Germline assignment: CDR1 ENHRY and CDR2 SYGVKD. The V gene lost 8 bases and the J gene lost 3 bases, with 14 bases spanning the gap. Via MiXCR, TCRdb re-called the RACE reads, giving one row per CDR3 protein. The sample contains around 380,000 distinct CDR3 sequences, approximately 4.4% of which appear only once. Time point denoted: patch test 1, 2 weeks after DPC sensitization. Sample treatment: therapeutic diphenylcyclopropenone sensitization with weekly scalp DPC.

Sequences were derived from whole blood, sampled in connection with sensitization to the hapten diphenylcyclopropenone (DPC). This receptor was taken from a woman between 45 and 60 years old with alopecia areata. Some clones in this sample may be carry-over from other donors' samples. The chain recombines TRBV10-3 with TRBJ1-3, with D possibly TRBD1 on 5 matching bases. CDR3 residues: CAIRDGRGGNTIYF. The DNA for the CDR3 is TGTGCCATCCGGGACGGGCGAGGTGGAAACACCATATATTTT.